This T cell receptor beta chain came from a study of T-cell memory formation after mild COVID-19. Study results and limitations: The finding that pre-infection memory included some responding clones suggested that cross-reactive memory joined. Contracting CD4+ clones were located mainly in CM and EM, and CD8+ clones in EMRA.

V shed 4 bases and J shed 5 bases, with 13 bases lying between them. This CDR3 spans 15 amino acids. Germline V gene sequence: CDR1 SGHRS, CDR2 YFSETQ. TCRalpha and TCRbeta libraries used 5'RACE with constant-segment primers and UMIs. TCRdb re-analysed the 5' RACE reads in MiXCR, keeping a single row per CDR3 protein. The sample contains around 390,000 distinct CDR3 sequences, approximately 15% of which appear only once. Ten or more counts support this clonotype. What it binds is not known. What was sequenced was PBMCs or a T cell subset sorted from them (not recorded which). The rearrangement uses TRBV5-1 and TRBJ1-6; tentatively, D is TRBD1 (5 bases). The source is a man between 18 and 35 years old who had mild COVID-19 (a few samples of this study predate the infection). Cell type and time point are not known. Here the CDR3 reads CASSLSSGNNSPLHF. CDR3 DNA: TGCGCCAGCAGCCTGAGCTCAGGGAATAATTCACCCCTCCACTTT.